This TCR beta chain was identified in a study of blood T cell repertoires in COVID-19. Overall study context: Acute and convalescent COVID-19 specimens originated in the United States, Italy and Spain.

Trimming cost V 3 bases and J 6 bases; bases outside gene matches: 3. This CDR3 has 16 amino acids. CDR1 and CDR2 from the germline V gene are LGHDT and YNNKEL (reference sequence). Libraries were prepared by immunoSEQ multiplex PCR; TCRdb keeps only in-frame clonotypes and omits some of them. The sample shows under 300,000 clones, approximately 92% of them seen only once. This TCR was sampled from a woman in her forties who had recovered from COVID-19. Sample: peripheral blood. The chain links TRBV3-1 (or the pseudogene TRBV3-2) to TRBJ2-2; 14 bases map to TRBD2. CDR3 sequence reads: CASSQRLAGGPGELFF. CDR3 nucleotides: TGTGCCAGCAGCCAGCGACTAGCGGGGGGGCCCGGGGAGCTGTTTTTT.